Listed below are T cell receptor beta chains from one sample, sequenced in a study of blood T cell repertoires in COVID-19. TCRdb's table, derived via immunoSEQ multiplex PCR, lists solely in-frame clones and lacks some. Counted here are 410,000 or so clones, about nine tenths occurring once; the ten biggest clones make up roughly 1.4%. The sequenced material came from peripheral blood. The receptor set was obtained from a woman between 40 and 55 years old with COVID-19, enrolled during active disease. CDR3s include the opening cysteine and the closing phenylalanine or tryptophan. D genes are given only for firm matches. Expanded clones get a size class; other rows say once, few or many, or leave the size out.

NA	TRBV6-2/TRBV6-3	NA	TRBJ2-7	TGTGCCAGCAGTATACAGGTATACGAGCAGTACTTC	CASSIQVYEQYF
NA	TRBV5-1	NA	TRBJ1-5	TGCGCCAGCAGCCCGATGGACAGTAGGGAGGGTCAGCCCCAGCATTTT	CASSPMDSREGQPQHF
NA	TRBV6-5	NA	TRBJ2-7	TGTGCCAGCAGTTCCTACCAGGGGGAGCAGTACTTC	CASSSYQGEQYF
NA	TRBV28	TRBD1	TRBJ1-3	TGTGCCAGCAGTCGACAGGGCTCCTCTGGAAACACCATATATTTT	CASSRQGSSGNTIYF
NA	TRBV6-2/TRBV6-3	NA	TRBJ2-3	TGTGCCAGCAGTTACTCTTCCGGGACTCCAAAGCCCGGAGATACGCAGTATTTT	CASSYSSGTPKPGDTQYF
NA	TRBV2	TRBD1	TRBJ1-2	TGTGCCAGCAGTGGACCGGGACAGGAGCTGCCCTACACCTTC	CASSGPGQELPYTF
NA	TRBV2	TRBD1	TRBJ2-2	TGTGCCAGCAGCCGGGACAGGAACACCGGGGAGCTGTTTTTT	CASSRDRNTGELFF
NA	TRBV5-3	TRBD1	TRBJ1-5	TGTGCCACCCGGACAGGGACCCCTTATCATAGCAATCAGCCCCAGCATTTT	CATRTGTPYHSNQPQHF
NA	TRBV19	TRBD1	TRBJ2-3	TGTGCCAGTAAGGTAACAGGGGGTTCAGATACGCAGTATTTT	CASKVTGGSDTQYF
NA	TRBV19	NA	TRBJ1-2	TGTGCCAGTAGTGGGAGGGAGACAGTCCGGCCTATCACCTATGGCTACACCTTC	CASSGRETVRPITYGYTF
NA	TRBV12-3/TRBV12-4	NA	TRBJ2-3	TGTGCCAGCAGTGGGTCTCAGGCAGATACGCAGTATTTT	CASSGSQADTQYF
NA	TRBV18	TRBD1	TRBJ1-3	TGTGCCAGCTCACCACCGAAGGGACAGGCGGGGAGTGGAAACACCATATATTTT	CASSPPKGQAGSGNTIYF
NA	TRBV7-2	TRBD1	TRBJ2-5	TGTGCCAGCAGCTTACAAGGGCCAGGGGGAGAGACCCAGTACTTC	CASSLQGPGGETQYF
NA	TRBV5-1	NA	TRBJ2-7	TGCGCCAGCAGCTTGATCGCCTACGAGCAGTACTTC	CASSLIAYEQYF
NA	TRBV27	TRBD1	TRBJ1-1	TGTGCCAGCAGTTTGGACAGGGGGCCAAACACTGAAGCTTTCTTT	CASSLDRGPNTEAFF
NA	TRBV28	TRBD1	TRBJ1-2	TGTGCCACCCTACAGGGGGCGGATAACTATGGCTACACCTTC	CATLQGADNYGYTF
once	TRBV28	NA	TRBJ1-4	TGTGCCAGCAGTTTAAGGCCCAAGGGGGAAAAACTGTTTTTT	CASSLRPKGEKLFF
NA	TRBV28	NA	TRBJ1-1	TGTGCCAGCAGTCCCCAGGGGGAAGCTTTCTTT	CASSPQGEAFF
NA	TRBV14	TRBD1	TRBJ1-2	TGTGCCAGCAGTCCAGGGGGGATGGGTAGCCACACCTTC	CASSPGGMGSHTF
NA	TRBV28	NA	TRBJ2-5	TGTGCCAGCAGGCAGGGGTGGGAGACCCAGTACTTC	CASRQGWETQYF
NA	TRBV13	NA	TRBJ2-6	TGTGCCAGCAGCCCCTCTTTTCTCCCTGGGGCCAACGTCCTGACTTTC	CASSPSFLPGANVLTF
NA	TRBV12-3/TRBV12-4	TRBD1	TRBJ2-5	TGTGCCAGCAGTTTCGGGACAGGAGAGACCCAGTACTTC	CASSFGTGETQYF